Listed here are 25 T cell receptor beta chains from one sample, sequenced in a study of cytomegalovirus exposure and HLA in healthy donors. The study ran its PCR with 60 Vbeta and 13 Jbeta primers. Data came from immunoSEQ multiplex PCR; TCRdb stores just in-frame clones and leaves some out. The sample consists of 65,000 to 80,000 clones, 65% to 75% of them appearing once. Sequences were obtained from PBMCs. These receptors all stem from a man aged 35 to 55 in good health and CMV-seropositive.

The chain recombines TRBV18 with TRBJ2-2, with D unresolved. CDR3 length equals 16 residues. Per germline, CDR1 KGHSH and CDR2 LQKENI. Trimming removed 2 bases at V and 7 bases at J, with 17 bases between. Written as DNA, the CDR3 is TGTGCCAGCTCACCAGATGCTGGAGCTTTAAGCGGGGAGCTGTTTTTT. Protein: CASSPDAGALSGELFF.

There are a few counts of this clone. This chain joins TRBV7-2 and TRBJ1-1; D unclear. The ends were cut back, 5 bases at V and 7 bases at J, with 11 bases in the middle. CDR1 and CDR2 from the germline V gene are SGHTA and FQGNSA. The CDR3 is 12 residues long. CDR3 coding DNA: TGTGCCAGCAGCCGGGTCGAAAGTGAAGCTTTCTTT. Its translation is CASSRVESEAFF.

This clone has more than one count but fewer than ten. The chain joins TRBV7-9 to TRBJ1-1; TRBD1 matches at 11 bases. Germline V gene sequence: CDR1 SEHNR, CDR2 FQNEAQ (reference sequence). The trim removed 1 base at V and 5 bases at J, leaving 15 bases unmatched. The CDR3 has 19 amino acids. The CDR3 sequence is CASSLVSFRDRGKRTEAFF. The CDR3 DNA sequence: TGTGCCAGCAGCTTAGTCTCCTTTCGGGACAGGGGGAAACGGACTGAAGCTTTCTTT.

V is TRBV5-1 and J is TRBJ2-3, with 9 bases identical to TRBD1. Per germline, CDR1 SGHRS and CDR2 YFSETQ. The CDR3 totals 16 residues. V lost 4 bases to trimming and J lost 1 base; unmatched junction nucleotides: 7. Here the CDR3 reads CASSTGQGTGTDTQYF. CDR3 nucleotides: TGCGCCAGCAGCACCGGACAGGGGACAGGCACAGATACGCAGTATTTT.

This clone was recorded once. This chain links TRBV7-2 with TRBJ1-3; 7 bases are shared with TRBD1. The V gene end was trimmed by 1 base and the J gene end by 6 bases; junction bases not matched to a gene: 18. CDR1 is SGHTA and CDR2 is FQGNSA in the germline V gene. The CDR3 length is 19 residues. In DNA, the CDR3 is TGTGCCAGCAGCTTAGAGCTGTTGGGGTGGACAGGAGGGGAAAACACCATATATTTT. Amino acids: CASSLELLGWTGGENTIYF.

The chain carries TRBV29-1 and TRBJ2-7; D uncertain. CDR1 is SQVTM and CDR2 is ANQGSEA in the germline V gene. CDR3 size: 13 residues. The ends were cut back, 4 bases at V and 7 bases at J, with 17 bases in the middle. CDR3: CSVAFRLRWEQYF. DNA of the CDR3: TGCAGCGTTGCTTTCCGCCTGAGATGGGAGCAGTACTTC.

The J gene is TRBJ1-1, the V gene TRBV5-4; TRBD1 matches 9 bases. Unmatched junction bases numbered 14, after V lost 1 base and J lost 7 bases. Germline V gives CDR1 SGHNT, CDR2 YYREEE (reference sequence). The CDR3 is made up of 17 amino acids. In nucleotides, the CDR3 is TGTGCCAGCAGCTTGCCGGGGACAGGGCTTAATCGGGGTGAAGCTTTCTTT. It yields the protein CASSLPGTGLNRGEAFF.

Only a few counts were recorded for this clone. V usage is TRBV7-2 and J usage is TRBJ2-3; D may be TRBD2 (6 bases). Looked up from germline, CDR1 is SGHTA and CDR2 is FQGNSA. This CDR3 comprises 15 residues. Trimming took 3 bases from V and 0 from J, leaving 10 bases between them. The DNA of the CDR3 is TGTGCCAGCAGCTTGGGCGGGGCTAGCACAGATACGCAGTATTTT. Its translation: CASSLGGASTDTQYF.

This chain connects TRBV5-1 to TRBJ2-3, with unresolved D. The germline CDR1 and CDR2 sequences are SGHRS and YFSETQ. There are 12 residues in the CDR3. Deletions cut 2 bases from V and 3 bases from J, with 4 bases between. In DNA form, the CDR3 reads TGCGCCAGCAGCTTAACTACAGATACGCAGTATTTT. Residues: CASSLTTDTQYF.

V is TRBV11-2 and J is TRBJ2-7; 8 nucleotides line up with TRBD2. Germline V gives CDR1 SGHAT, CDR2 FQNNGV. J was trimmed by 6 bases and V by 4 bases; bases with no gene match: 14. The CDR3 length is 16 residues. The CDR3 loop is CASSSFGGTSKGEQYF. The CDR3 DNA reads TGTGCCAGCAGCTCCTTCGGGGGGACTAGTAAAGGCGAGCAGTACTTC.

This clone was counted between two and nine times. The chain recombines TRBV29-1 with TRBJ2-2; 7 bases agree with TRBD1. This CDR3 spans 15 amino acids. V lost 6 bases and J lost 0; bases outside the gene matches: 7. Germline loops: CDR1 SQVTM, CDR2 ANQGSEA. The CDR3, as DNA: TGCAGCGTCCCGCTTCAGGGGGCGAACACCGGGGAGCTGTTTTTT. Protein sequence: CSVPLQGANTGELFF.

This sequence joins TRBV19 and TRBJ2-4, with 7 bases aligning to TRBD1. V lost 6 bases, J lost 4 bases, and 9 bases stayed unmatched. Germline V lookup: CDR1 LNHDA, CDR2 SQIVND (reference sequence). CDR3 length: 15 amino acids. The CDR3 nucleotides are TGTGCCAGTAGCGTTACGACAGGGACAAAAAACATTCAGTACTTC. Translated: CASSVTTGTKNIQYF.

V is TRBV7-2 and J is TRBJ1-1; 7 nucleotides agree with TRBD1. Trimming removed 6 bases from V and 5 bases from J; junction bases left unmatched: 9. The CDR3 spans 14 residues. The germline V gene has CDR1 SGHTA and CDR2 FQGNSA. The CDR3: CASSPDRARTEAFF. The CDR3 DNA follows: TGTGCCAGCAGTCCCGACAGGGCGAGAACTGAAGCTTTCTTT.

V gene TRBV5-1 combines with J gene TRBJ2-5, with 10 nucleotides matching TRBD2. The V gene end was trimmed by 5 bases and the J gene end by 2 bases; junction bases not matched to a gene: 9. The germline V gene has CDR1 SGHRS and CDR2 YFSETQ. The CDR3 length is 16 residues. The CDR3 sequence: CASSSATSGLQETQYF. The CDR3 coding sequence is TGCGCCAGCAGTTCGGCGACTAGCGGGCTACAAGAGACCCAGTACTTC. The variable domain in full, completed from reference TRBV5-1 and TRBJ2-5, reads KAGVTQTPRYLIKTRGQQVTLSCSPISGHRSVSWYQQTPGQGLQFLFEYFSETQRNKGNFPGRFSGRQFSNSRSEMNVSTLELGDSALYLCASSSATSGLQETQYFGPGTRLLVL.

V is TRBV29-1 and J is TRBJ2-7; 12 positions agree with TRBD1. This CDR3 region has 15 residues. Germline V CDR1 and CDR2: SQVTM, ANQGSEA. V lost 6 bases to trimming and J lost 1 base; unmatched junction nucleotides: 7. In nucleotides, the CDR3 is TGCAGCGTAAACCCGGGACAGGGGGCATCCTACGAGCAGTACTTC. It translates to CSVNPGQGASYEQYF.

This rearrangement joins TRBV7-9 to TRBJ1-6; possibly TRBD1 for D (5 bases). Germline-derived CDR1 and CDR2 are SEHNR and FQNEAQ (reference sequence). CDR3 size: 13 residues. V lost 1 base to trimming and J lost 10 bases, with 8 bases between them. The CDR3 nucleotides read TGTGCCAGCAGCTTAGGGGGACTCTCACCCCTCCACTTT. Residues: CASSLGGLSPLHF.

The genes are TRBV4-2 and TRBJ2-5, with 7 bases lining up with TRBD2. The CDR3 length is 24 residues. Germline-derived CDR1 and CDR2 are LGHNA and YNFKEQ. V dropped 1 base and J dropped 4; count of bases not matched to a gene: 33. DNA of the CDR3: TGTGCCAGCAGCCAAGGTCACCTACTTTGGGGGGAGATTTTTGCGGGAGAGGTGGGAGAGACCCAGTACTTC. It yields the protein CASSQGHLLWGEIFAGEVGETQYF.

V gene TRBV6-6 combines with J gene TRBJ1-2; 7 bases align to TRBD1. Germline CDR1 reads MNHNY; CDR2 reads SVGAGI (reference sequence). The CDR3 is made up of 13 amino acids. Trimming removed 7 bases from V and 6 bases from J; junction bases left unmatched: 8. The CDR3 protein is CASTLMDRNGYTF. In DNA form, the CDR3 reads TGTGCCAGCACCCTCATGGACAGGAATGGCTACACCTTC.

This chain connects TRBV9 to TRBJ2-5; D is ambiguous. The CDR3 loop spans 13 amino acids. The V end lost 0 bases, the J end lost 2 bases, and 5 bases lay between the germline ends. CDR1 SGDLS and CDR2 YYNGEE come from the germline V gene. CDR3 DNA sequence: TGTGCCAGCAGCGTAGCTATTCAAGAGACCCAGTACTTC. This codes for CASSVAIQETQYF.

This chain's CDR3 is CASSALAGEAHEQYF. The CDR3 region has the DNA TGTGCCAGCAGTGCCCTAGCGGGAGAGGCCCACGAGCAGTACTTC. The chain links TRBV2 to TRBJ2-7; 10 bases map to TRBD2. CDR3 size: 15 residues. J gave up 5 bases and V 4 bases, and 8 bases lay outside the gene matches. Germline CDR1 reads SNHLY; CDR2 reads FYNNEI.

The V call is TRBV12-5, the J call TRBJ2-2, with 8 bases that match TRBD2. The CDR3 is made up of 16 amino acids. Germline CDR1 LGHNT, CDR2 FRNRAP. The trim removed 1 base at V and 5 bases at J, leaving 6 bases unmatched. The CDR3 DNA reads as TGTGCTAGTGGTTTGGCGACGGGAGGGACAACCGGGGAGCTGTTTTTT. This encodes CASGLATGGTTGELFF.

This chain connects TRBV11-2 to TRBJ1-1; no firm D call. Germline CDR1 SGHAT, CDR2 FQNNGV. The CDR3 covers 15 residues. Between the trimmed V and J ends, which lost 3 bases and 5 bases, there was a span of 16 bases. For the CDR3, the DNA is TGTGCCAGCAGCTTGAGGGAAAATGTGGTAACTGAAGCTTTCTTT. It translates to CASSLRENVVTEAFF.

The chain employs TRBV5-1 and TRBJ1-1; 7 nucleotides match TRBD1. Germline V gene sequence: CDR1 SGHRS, CDR2 YFSETQ. The CDR3 contains 14 residues. J lost 4 bases, V lost 4 bases, and 7 bases had no gene match. The CDR3, as DNA: TGCGCCAGCAGCCATAGACAGGGTACCACTGAAGCTTTCTTT. The encoded protein is CASSHRQGTTEAFF.

This chain uses TRBV5-8 with TRBJ1-2, with TRBD1 as a possible D gene (6 bases). Germline CDR1 reads SGHTS; CDR2 reads YDEGEE. Trimming shortened V by 0 bases and J by 8 bases, and 11 bases separated the two germline ends. The CDR3 extends over 13 amino acids. The chain's CDR3 is CASSLVGAEGYTF. The CDR3 nucleotides read TGTGCCAGCAGCTTGGTGGGGGCAGAGGGCTACACCTTC.

The chain has TRBV11-2 and TRBJ2-1; 16 bases match TRBD2. Germline-derived CDR1 and CDR2 are SGHAT and FQNNGV. The CDR3 spans 15 residues. J gave up 7 bases and V 5 bases, and 2 bases lay outside the gene matches. In nucleotides, the CDR3 is TGTGCCAGCAGCCTGGGACTAGCGGGGGGGAATGAGCAGTTCTTC. It translates to CASSLGLAGGNEQFF.